The source of this T cell receptor (beta chain) is a study of identical twins. Study-wide results and caveats: In drawing conclusions, the study used cross-sectional statistical analysis and did not follow the same donors. Alpha sequences out of frame and shared by twins had excess low generation probability.

A universal primer site arose from template switching, and cDNA bore unique molecular identifiers. MiXCR was run by TCRdb on the 5' RACE reads, yielding one entry per CDR3 protein. The sample has fewer than 550,000 distinct CDR3 sequences, over 12% seen once. This clonotype turned up a few times. Its specificity is unknown. The same specimen was also included in a second study, on yellow fever vaccine responses in identical twins. That study reports: The T cell response to vaccination in identical twins was reportedly partly convergent and partly personalized.

This sequence was found in a woman under 30 in good health. Sequenced sample: CD4+ T cells sorted from blood.

The CDR3 DNA is TGCGCCAGCAGCTTGGAACGGAGCCTCTACAATGAGCAGTTCTTC. It codes for CASSLERSLYNEQFF. The chain joins TRBV5-1 to TRBJ2-1; D remains ambiguous. CDR3 length: 15 residues. The germline V gene has CDR1 SGHRS and CDR2 YFSETQ. Deletions cut 0 bases from V and 3 bases from J, with 10 bases between.